These 32 T cell receptor beta chains came from one sample sequenced in a study of blood T cell repertoires in COVID-19. TCRdb keeps only in-frame clones here, not all; method: immunoSEQ multiplex PCR. Of a few hundred thousand clones listed, about 88% were seen once; the top ten hold less than 8.5%. Sequencing was performed on PBMCs or T cells enriched from blood (not recorded which). Source of these receptors: a woman aged 50 to 60 who had been exposed to COVID-19.

The rearrangement uses TRBV5-4 and TRBJ1-1; D is perhaps TRBD1 (5 bases). V dropped 4 bases and J dropped 11 bases, with 15 bases sitting between them. The CDR3 is made up of 12 amino acids. Germline CDR1 SGHNT, CDR2 YYREEE (reference sequence). The CDR3 region is CASSREGFRAFF. The CDR3, as DNA: TGTGCCAGCAGCCGGGAGGGGTTCCGGGCTTTCTTT.

The J gene is TRBJ2-7, the V gene TRBV2, with a tentative D call TRBD1 (5 bases). V dropped 11 bases and J dropped 6 bases, with 17 bases sitting between them. Germline lookup yields CDR1 SNHLY and CDR2 FYNNEI. The CDR3 consists of 12 residues. CDR3 bases: TGTGCCCTCACAGTGCAGGGTGGCGAGCAGTACTTC. Protein sequence: CALTVQGGEQYF. The variable domain in full, with the rest retrieved from reference TRBV2 and TRBJ2-7, is EPEVTQTPSHQVTQMGQEVILRCVPISNHLYFYWYRQILGQKVEFLVSFYNNEISEKSEIFDDQFSVERPDGSNFTLKIRSTKLEDSAMYFCALTVQGGEQYFGPGTRLTVT.

The rearrangement uses TRBV14 and TRBJ1-1; D might be TRBD1 (5 bases). This CDR3 has 13 residues. Germline assignment: CDR1 SGHDN and CDR2 FVKESK. Trimming removed 4 bases at V and 11 bases at J, with 17 bases between. CDR3: CASSPMGGVGAFF. In DNA, the CDR3 is TGTGCCAGCAGCCCAATGGGGGGGGTCGGGGCTTTCTTT.

The chain couples TRBV29-1 to TRBJ2-5; 7 positions match TRBD1. The CDR3 extends over 13 amino acids. Germline trimming cut 4 bases from V and 3 bases from J; bases unmatched to any gene: 5. CDR1 and CDR2 (germline): SQVTM, ANQGSEA. The CDR3 DNA reads TGCAGCGTTGTTGACAGGGCGAAAGAGACCCAGTACTTC. It codes for CSVVDRAKETQYF. Full variable domain (missing parts from reference TRBV29-1 and TRBJ2-5): SAVISQKPSRDICQRGTSLTIQCQVDSQVTMMFWYRQQPGQSLTLIATANQGSEATYESGFVIDKFPISRPNLTFSTLTVSNMSPEDSSIYLCSVVDRAKETQYFGPGTRLLVL.

This sequence joins TRBV24-1 and TRBJ2-1; 8 bases line up with TRBD1. CDR3 length: 16 amino acids. Germline CDR1 KGHDR, CDR2 SFDVKD. The V segment lost 3 bases and the J segment 1 base; nucleotides outside the gene matches: 4. The CDR3 loop reads CATSDPTGDSYNEQFF. The CDR3 nucleotides are TGTGCCACCAGTGATCCGACAGGGGATTCCTACAATGAGCAGTTCTTC.

The V and J genes are TRBV9 and TRBJ2-3; D is possibly TRBD1 (5 bases). V was trimmed by 4 bases and J by 0 bases, leaving 9 bases between them. CDR1 and CDR2 from the germline V gene are SGDLS and YYNGEE. The CDR3 runs to 14 residues. The CDR3 DNA sequence: TGTGCCAGCAGCCGCAGGGTTAGCACAGATACGCAGTATTTT. Protein: CASSRRVSTDTQYF.

This chain uses TRBV29-1 with TRBJ2-7; D gene unclear. Trimming cost V 6 bases and J 2 bases, with 14 bases left between them. The CDR3 contains 13 residues. Germline V gene data show CDR1 as SQVTM and CDR2 as ANQGSEA. CDR3 residues: CSVSAGVTYEQYF. The CDR3 DNA is TGCAGCGTATCGGCAGGCGTCACCTACGAGCAGTACTTC.

The chain is built from TRBV30 and TRBJ1-2; D uncertain. Trimming took 2 bases from V and 4 from J, leaving 23 bases between them. CDR3 size: 17 residues. CDR1 and CDR2 (germline): GTSNPN, SVGIG (reference sequence). The CDR3 loop is CAWSHLIPYKAAYGYTF. As DNA, the CDR3 is TGTGCCTGGAGTCACTTAATTCCGTACAAGGCGGCCTATGGCTACACCTTC.

This sequence joins TRBV27 and TRBJ1-2; weak D call: TRBD1 (5 bases). CDR1 and CDR2 (germline): MNHEY, SMNVEV (reference sequence). V was clipped by 4 bases and J by 9 bases, with 12 bases between them. This CDR3 has 12 residues. DNA for the CDR3: TGTGCCAGCAGTTGGGACGGGGGGAGCTACACCTTC. It codes for CASSWDGGSYTF.

The chain has TRBV7-3 and TRBJ2-1; 8 nucleotides match TRBD2. CDR3 size: 17 residues. Germline V lookup: CDR1 SGHTA, CDR2 FQGTGA. V lost 5 bases to trimming and J lost 6 bases; unmatched junction nucleotides: 15. This CDR3 reads CASSPRPPSGGSNEQFF. CDR3 nucleotides: TGTGCCAGCAGCCCTAGACCGCCGAGCGGGGGTTCCAATGAGCAGTTCTTC.

The chain uses TRBV28 and TRBJ1-5; 10 bases agree with TRBD1. Germline V gene data show CDR1 as MDHEN and CDR2 as SYDVKM. The CDR3 is 14 residues long. The V and J ends lost 5 bases and 6 bases, in that order; junction bases with no gene match: 4. The CDR3 DNA sequence: TGTGCCAGCAGTGTCGACAGGGGGCCTCAGCCCCAGCATTTT. Residues: CASSVDRGPQPQHF.

The chain is built from TRBV5-4 and TRBJ1-6; a possible D gene is TRBD1 (5 bases). V was cut by 0 bases and J by 6 bases, with 10 bases left in between. The CDR3 totals 15 residues. Germline lookup yields CDR1 SGHNT and CDR2 YYREEE (reference sequence). The CDR3 loop reads CASSLAGMINSPLHF. The CDR3 DNA sequence: TGTGCCAGCAGCTTGGCAGGGATGATTAATTCACCCCTCCACTTT.

This sequence joins TRBV11-2 and TRBJ1-2; D is undetermined. This CDR3 is 12 amino acids long. The V end was cut by 5 bases, the J end by 7 bases, with 11 bases between. The germline V gene encodes CDR1 SGHAT and CDR2 FQNNGV. The CDR3 loop is CASSAIGVGYTF. In nucleotides, the CDR3 is TGTGCCAGCAGCGCCATTGGAGTTGGCTACACCTTC.

In this sample, this clone turned up a few times. The chain joins TRBV11-2 to TRBJ2-1; 7 bases align to TRBD1. The trim removed 4 bases at V and 5 bases at J, leaving 11 bases unmatched. The CDR3 runs 16 residues. The germline CDR1 and CDR2 sequences are SGHAT and FQNNGV. CDR3 DNA: TGTGCCAGCAGCTCCCAGCCGGGACAGATAAACAATGAGCAGTTCTTC. It translates to CASSSQPGQINNEQFF.

The chain has TRBV13 and TRBJ1-6, with TRBD1 matching 7 bases. The V gene's germline CDR1 is PRHDT and CDR2 FYEKMQ (reference sequence). V dropped 5 bases and J dropped 7; count of bases not matched to a gene: 5. The CDR3 loop spans 14 amino acids. The CDR3 DNA reads as TGTGCCAGCAGCGCCGGGACAGACAATTCACCCCTCCACTTT. Residues: CASSAGTDNSPLHF.

The count of this clone is one. The V gene is TRBV7-2, the J gene TRBJ2-3; maybe TRBD2 (5 bases). Germline assignment: CDR1 SGHTA and CDR2 FQGNSA. The CDR3 consists of 15 residues. Trimming removed 5 bases at V and 1 base at J, with 13 bases between. CDR3: CASSGGQRGTDTQYF. CDR3 DNA sequence: TGTGCCAGCAGCGGAGGCCAAAGGGGCACAGATACGCAGTATTTT.

CDR3 protein: CASSIPLSEPDTQYF. CDR3 coding DNA: TGTGCCAGTAGTATACCCCTTTCTGAGCCAGATACGCAGTATTTT. The chain recombines TRBV19 with TRBJ2-3; no clear D gene. Germline V CDR1 and CDR2: LNHDA, SQIVND (reference sequence). V lost 2 bases to trimming and J lost 4 bases, with 13 bases between them. The CDR3 is 15 residues long.

The genes are TRBV18 and TRBJ1-2; tentatively, D is TRBD1 (6 bases). The germline V gene has CDR1 KGHSH and CDR2 LQKENI. Trimming pared 4 bases from V and 2 bases from J, leaving 17 bases between. CDR3 length: 16 amino acids. CDR3 in DNA: TGTGCCAGCTCACTCGAACGGACAGTTAAGAACTATGGCTACACCTTC. This gives the protein CASSLERTVKNYGYTF.

The CDR3 sequence is CASTRTRQPGNTIYF. In nucleotides, the CDR3 is TGTGCCAGCACCCGAACCCGACAGCCTGGAAACACCATATATTTT. The chain uses TRBV2 and TRBJ1-3; TRBD1 is a possible D gene (5 bases). The V end lost 7 bases, the J end lost 2 bases, and 15 bases lay between the germline ends. The germline V gene encodes CDR1 SNHLY and CDR2 FYNNEI. The CDR3 has 15 amino acids.

The J gene is TRBJ1-4, the V gene TRBV6-5; TRBD1 is a possible D gene (5 bases). The CDR3 covers 12 residues. Germline V gene data show CDR1 as MNHEY and CDR2 as SVGAGI. Between the trimmed V and J ends, which lost 11 bases and 6 bases, there was a span of 13 bases. Here the CDR3 DNA reads TGTGCCGCGGGACCCGGTTATGAAAAACTGTTTTTT. It codes for CAAGPGYEKLFF.

The chain recombines TRBV4-2 with TRBJ2-3, with 13 bases that match TRBD2. With V trimmed by 0 bases and J by 3 bases, 0 bases remained unmatched. Germline values: CDR1 LGHNA, CDR2 YNFKEQ. The CDR3 is 16 amino acids. The DNA of the CDR3 is TGTGCCAGCAGCCAAGAGGGACTAGCGGGGACAGATACGCAGTATTTT. As protein: CASSQEGLAGTDTQYF.

This clone was seen more than once but under ten times. The chain joins TRBV19 to TRBJ1-1, with 10 positions matching TRBD1. The V gene's germline CDR1 is LNHDA and CDR2 SQIVND (reference sequence). The V and J ends lost 6 bases and 5 bases, in that order; junction bases with no gene match: 3. The CDR3 is 13 amino acids. CDR3 loop: CASRRTGGTEAFF. The CDR3 DNA sequence: TGTGCCAGTAGACGGACAGGGGGAACTGAAGCTTTCTTT.

V gene TRBV28 combines with J gene TRBJ1-5, with TRBD1 identical over 9 bases. CDR3 length equals 15 residues. The V gene's germline CDR1 is MDHEN and CDR2 SYDVKM. The ends lost 5 bases at V and 7 bases at J; junction bases unmatched: 9. The CDR3 nucleotides are TGTGCCAGCAGTATAACGGACAGGGGTTTACAGCCCCAGCATTTT. This sequence encodes CASSITDRGLQPQHF.

The rearrangement links TRBV2 to TRBJ1-4; D is undetermined. CDR1 is SNHLY and CDR2 is FYNNEI in the germline V gene. Trimming stripped 6 bases from V and 8 bases from J, with 19 bases between. The CDR3 loop spans 15 amino acids. The CDR3 coding sequence is TGTGCCAGCAGCCTAAGACCGGAGAATTTCGAAAAACTGTTTTTT. Protein sequence: CASSLRPENFEKLFF.

This chain joins TRBV5-1 and TRBJ1-1, with 7 bases identical to TRBD1. Germline-derived CDR1 and CDR2 are SGHRS and YFSETQ. CDR3 length: 14 residues. Germline trimming cut 3 bases from V and 4 bases from J; bases unmatched to any gene: 6. CDR3 protein: CASSYRGSGTEAFF. The CDR3 DNA is TGCGCCAGCAGCTACAGGGGTAGTGGCACTGAAGCTTTCTTT. The whole variable domain, filled in from reference TRBV5-1 and TRBJ1-1, reads KAGVTQTPRYLIKTRGQQVTLSCSPISGHRSVSWYQQTPGQGLQFLFEYFSETQRNKGNFPGRFSGRQFSNSRSEMNVSTLELGDSALYLCASSYRGSGTEAFFGQGTRLTVV.

The rearrangement joins TRBV3-1 (or the pseudogene TRBV3-2) to TRBJ2-3; D is unclear. Germline loops: CDR1 LGHDT, CDR2 YNNKEL (reference sequence). This CDR3 spans 13 amino acids. V lost 5 bases and J 2 bases, leaving 8 bases between the germline ends. The CDR3 sequence: CASSYSHTDTQYF. The CDR3 DNA reads as TGTGCCAGCAGCTATAGTCACACAGATACGCAGTATTTT.

This clone appeared once. The rearrangement joins TRBV24-1 to TRBJ2-1, with D hard to call. V was trimmed by 0 bases and J by 3 bases, leaving 8 bases between them. CDR3 length: 15 amino acids. CDR1 KGHDR and CDR2 SFDVKD come from the germline V gene. The CDR3 nucleotides are TGTGCCACCAGTGATTTGGAGGTCGTCTACAATGAGCAGTTCTTC. Amino acid sequence: CATSDLEVVYNEQFF.

V gene TRBV5-4 combines with J gene TRBJ2-3, with 7 bases that match TRBD1. V was pared by 3 bases and J by 0 bases, with 4 bases of the junction left unmatched. Germline assignment: CDR1 SGHNT and CDR2 YYREEE (reference sequence). The CDR3 has 15 amino acids. The CDR3 DNA follows: TGTGCCAGCAGCTCACAGGGGCGAAGCACAGATACGCAGTATTTT. It codes for CASSSQGRSTDTQYF. Full variable domain (rest looked up from reference TRBV5-4 and TRBJ2-3): ETGVTQSPTHLIKTRGQQVTLRCSSQSGHNTVSWYQQALGQGPQFIFQYYREEENGRGNFPPRFSGLQFPNYSSELNVNALELDDSALYLCASSSQGRSTDTQYFGPGTRLTVL.

This chain uses TRBV6-2 or TRBV6-3 with TRBJ1-3; D might be TRBD1 (5 bases). The germline CDR1 and CDR2 sequences are MNHEY and SVGEGT. There are 16 residues in the CDR3. V was shortened by 0 bases and J by 2 bases, with 11 bases between the two germline ends. The chain's CDR3 is CASSYSRRGTGNTIYF. The CDR3 nucleotides are TGTGCCAGCAGTTACTCGAGAAGGGGAACTGGAAACACCATATATTTT.

The V gene is TRBV10-3, the J gene TRBJ2-4; D might be TRBD1 (6 bases). Germline V gives CDR1 ENHRY, CDR2 SYGVKD. V gave up 3 bases and J gave up 8 bases, with 17 bases separating them. This CDR3 has 15 amino acids. CDR3 in DNA: TGTGCCATCAGTGATAAACAGGGTAATGTTGACATTCAGTACTTC. Amino acid sequence: CAISDKQGNVDIQYF.

The CDR3 DNA reads as TGTGCCAGCAGTCCGGACAGGGGCCGGCTTATGAACACTGAAGCTTTCTTT. Protein sequence: CASSPDRGRLMNTEAFF. The chain carries TRBV27 and TRBJ1-1, with 9 bases lining up with TRBD1. There are 17 residues in the CDR3. The V gene's germline CDR1 is MNHEY and CDR2 SMNVEV (reference sequence). Trimming removed 5 bases from V and 0 bases from J; junction bases left unmatched: 10.

The V gene is TRBV13, the J gene TRBJ2-7; the match to TRBD2 covers 11 bases. The CDR3 runs to 16 residues. V lost 5 bases to trimming and J lost 3 bases; unmatched junction nucleotides: 9. CDR1 and CDR2 from the germline V gene are PRHDT and FYEKMQ (reference sequence). The CDR3 nucleotides read TGTGCCAGCAGCCTCTACGGGACTAGCGGTGACTACGAGCAGTACTTC. Protein product: CASSLYGTSGDYEQYF.